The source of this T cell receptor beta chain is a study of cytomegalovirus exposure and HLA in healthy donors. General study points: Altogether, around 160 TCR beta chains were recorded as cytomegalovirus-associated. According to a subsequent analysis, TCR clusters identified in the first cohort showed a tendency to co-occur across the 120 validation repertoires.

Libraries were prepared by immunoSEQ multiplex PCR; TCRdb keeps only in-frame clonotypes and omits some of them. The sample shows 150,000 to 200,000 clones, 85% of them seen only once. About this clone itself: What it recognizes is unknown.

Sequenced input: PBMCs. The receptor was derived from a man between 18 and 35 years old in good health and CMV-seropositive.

CDR3 nucleotides: TGTGCCAGCAGTGGCAGACTAGTGGGATCGCGGTTCGCAGATACGCAGTATTTT. This gives the protein CASSGRLVGSRFADTQYF. This chain uses TRBV25-1 with TRBJ2-3, with a tentative D call TRBD2 (6 bases). CDR1 is MGHDK, CDR2 SYGVNS, per germline. The CDR3 length is 18 residues. The germline V and J ends were trimmed by 4 bases and 4 bases, with 24 bases remaining between them.